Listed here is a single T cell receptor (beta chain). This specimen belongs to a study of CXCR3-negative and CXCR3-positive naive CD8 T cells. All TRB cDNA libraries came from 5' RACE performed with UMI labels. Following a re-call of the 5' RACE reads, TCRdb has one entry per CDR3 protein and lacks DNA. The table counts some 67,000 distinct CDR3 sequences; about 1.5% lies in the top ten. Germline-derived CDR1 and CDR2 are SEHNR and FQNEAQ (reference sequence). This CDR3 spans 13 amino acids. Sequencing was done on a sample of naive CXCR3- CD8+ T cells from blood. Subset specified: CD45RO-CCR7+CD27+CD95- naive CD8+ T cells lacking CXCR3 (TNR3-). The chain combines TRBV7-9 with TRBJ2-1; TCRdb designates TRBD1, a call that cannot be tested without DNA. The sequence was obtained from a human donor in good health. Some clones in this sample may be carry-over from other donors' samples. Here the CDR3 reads CASSVGGLNEQFF.